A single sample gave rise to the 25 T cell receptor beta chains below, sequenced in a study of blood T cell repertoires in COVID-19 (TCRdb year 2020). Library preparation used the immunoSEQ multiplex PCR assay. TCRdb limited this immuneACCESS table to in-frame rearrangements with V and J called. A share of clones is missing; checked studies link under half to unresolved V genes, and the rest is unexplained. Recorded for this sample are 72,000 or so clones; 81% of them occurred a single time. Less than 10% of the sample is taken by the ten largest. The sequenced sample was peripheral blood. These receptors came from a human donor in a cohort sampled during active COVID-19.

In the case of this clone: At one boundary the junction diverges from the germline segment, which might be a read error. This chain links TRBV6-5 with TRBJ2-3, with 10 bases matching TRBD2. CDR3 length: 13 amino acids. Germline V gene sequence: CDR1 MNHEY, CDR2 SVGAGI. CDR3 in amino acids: CASKREGTNTQYF. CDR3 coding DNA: TGTGCCAGCAAGCGGGAGGGCACAAATACGCAGTATTTT.

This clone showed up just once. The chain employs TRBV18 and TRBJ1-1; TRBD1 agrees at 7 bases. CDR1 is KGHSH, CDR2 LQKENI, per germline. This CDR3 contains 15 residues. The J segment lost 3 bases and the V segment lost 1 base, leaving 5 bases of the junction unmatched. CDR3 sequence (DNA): TGTGCCAGCTCACCACTACAGGGGAAGGACACTGAAGCTTTCTTT. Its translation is CASSPLQGKDTEAFF.

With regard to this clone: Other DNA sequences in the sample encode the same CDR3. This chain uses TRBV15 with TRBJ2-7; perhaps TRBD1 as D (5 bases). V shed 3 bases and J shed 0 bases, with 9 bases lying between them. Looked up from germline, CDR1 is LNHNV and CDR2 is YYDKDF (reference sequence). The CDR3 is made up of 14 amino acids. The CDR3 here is CATSRDTSSYEQYF. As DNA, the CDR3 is TGTGCCACCAGCAGGGACACAAGCTCCTACGAGCAGTACTTC.

In DNA, the CDR3 is TGTGCCAGCAGCGTAGGATTAGTGTCGGGTAATGAAAAACTGTTTTTT. Its protein product is CASSVGLVSGNEKLFF. This chain joins TRBV9 and TRBJ1-4; D is undetermined. The CDR3 is 16 residues long. Per germline, CDR1 SGDLS and CDR2 YYNGEE. Trimming pared 0 bases from V and 4 bases from J, leaving 13 bases between.

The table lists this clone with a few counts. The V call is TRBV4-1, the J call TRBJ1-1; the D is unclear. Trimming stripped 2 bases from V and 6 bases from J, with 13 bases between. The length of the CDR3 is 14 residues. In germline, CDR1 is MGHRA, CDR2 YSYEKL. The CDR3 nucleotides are TGCGCCAGCAGCCAAATCACAAGTAACGCTGAAGCTTTCTTT. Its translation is CASSQITSNAEAFF.

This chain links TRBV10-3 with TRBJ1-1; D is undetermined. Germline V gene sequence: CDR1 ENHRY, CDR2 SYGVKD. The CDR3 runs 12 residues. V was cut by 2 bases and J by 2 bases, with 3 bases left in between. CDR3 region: CAISEPNTEAFF. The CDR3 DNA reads TGTGCCATCAGTGAGCCTAACACTGAAGCTTTCTTT.

The CDR3 DNA follows: TGCGCCAGCAGCCAAGAAGTGGACAGGTTCAATGAAAAACTGTTTTTT. It codes for CASSQEVDRFNEKLFF. The V call is TRBV4-3, the J call TRBJ1-4; 7 bases fit TRBD1. Germline-derived CDR1 and CDR2 are LGHNA and YSLEER. V dropped 0 bases and J dropped 5; count of bases not matched to a gene: 6. The CDR3 length is 16 residues.

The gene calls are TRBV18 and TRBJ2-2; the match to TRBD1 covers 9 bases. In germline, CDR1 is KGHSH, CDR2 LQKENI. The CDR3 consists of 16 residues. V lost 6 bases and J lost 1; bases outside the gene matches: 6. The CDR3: CASSPTGQGNTGELFF. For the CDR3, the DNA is TGTGCCAGCTCGCCTACGGGACAGGGGAACACCGGGGAGCTGTTTTTT.

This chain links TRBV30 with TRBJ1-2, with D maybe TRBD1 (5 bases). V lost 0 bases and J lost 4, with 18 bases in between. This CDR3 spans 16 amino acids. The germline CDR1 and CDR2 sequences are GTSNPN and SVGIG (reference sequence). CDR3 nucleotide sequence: TGTGCCTGGAGTGTACAAGAGGCAGGGCCTCGCTATGGCTACACCTTC. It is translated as CAWSVQEAGPRYGYTF.

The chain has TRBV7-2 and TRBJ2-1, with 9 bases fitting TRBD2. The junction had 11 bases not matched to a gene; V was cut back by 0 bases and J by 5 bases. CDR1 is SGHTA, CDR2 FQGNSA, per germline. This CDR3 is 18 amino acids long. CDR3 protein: CASSLAWGSGSKDNEQFF. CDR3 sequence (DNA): TGTGCCAGCAGCTTAGCTTGGGGTAGCGGGAGTAAGGACAATGAGCAGTTCTTC.

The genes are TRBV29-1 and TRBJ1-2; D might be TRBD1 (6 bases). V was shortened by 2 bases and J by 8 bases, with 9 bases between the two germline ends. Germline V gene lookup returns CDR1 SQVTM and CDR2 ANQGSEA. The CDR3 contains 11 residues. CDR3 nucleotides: TGCAGCGTTGAACAGGGGAGCGGCTACACCTTC. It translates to CSVEQGSGYTF.

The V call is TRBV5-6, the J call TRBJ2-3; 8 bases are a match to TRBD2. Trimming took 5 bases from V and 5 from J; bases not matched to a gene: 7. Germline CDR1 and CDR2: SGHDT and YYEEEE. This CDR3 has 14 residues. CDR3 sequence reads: CASSPGLEQDTQYF. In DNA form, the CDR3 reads TGTGCCAGCAGTCCGGGACTAGAGCAAGATACGCAGTATTTT.

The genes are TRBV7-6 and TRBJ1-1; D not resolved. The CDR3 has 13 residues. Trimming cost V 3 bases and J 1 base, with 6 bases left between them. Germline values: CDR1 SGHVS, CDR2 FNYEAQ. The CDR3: CASSFSGNTEAFF. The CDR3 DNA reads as TGTGCCAGCAGCTTTAGCGGGAACACTGAAGCTTTCTTT.

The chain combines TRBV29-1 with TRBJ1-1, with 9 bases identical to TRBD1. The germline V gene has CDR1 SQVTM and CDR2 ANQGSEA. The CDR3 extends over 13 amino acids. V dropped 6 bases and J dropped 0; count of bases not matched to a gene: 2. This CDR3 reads CSVQGALNTEAFF. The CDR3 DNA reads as TGCAGCGTACAGGGGGCTTTGAACACTGAAGCTTTCTTT.

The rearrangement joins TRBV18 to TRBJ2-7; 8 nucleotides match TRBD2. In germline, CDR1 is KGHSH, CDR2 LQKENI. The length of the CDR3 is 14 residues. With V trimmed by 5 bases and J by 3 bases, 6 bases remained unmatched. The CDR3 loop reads CASSSGTRFYEQYF. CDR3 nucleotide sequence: TGTGCCAGCTCATCCGGGACTAGATTCTACGAGCAGTACTTC.

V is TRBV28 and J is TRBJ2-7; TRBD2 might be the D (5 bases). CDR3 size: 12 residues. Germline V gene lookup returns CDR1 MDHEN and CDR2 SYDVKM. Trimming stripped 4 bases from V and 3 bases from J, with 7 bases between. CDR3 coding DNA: TGTGCCAGCAGTTACGGGGTCTACGAGCAGTACTTC. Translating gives CASSYGVYEQYF. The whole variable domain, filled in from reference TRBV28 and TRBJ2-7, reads DVKVTQSSRYLVKRTGEKVFLECVQDMDHENMFWYRQDPGLGLRLIYFSYDVKMKEKGDIPEGYSVSREKKERFSLILESASTNQTSMYLCASSYGVYEQYFGPGTRLTVT.

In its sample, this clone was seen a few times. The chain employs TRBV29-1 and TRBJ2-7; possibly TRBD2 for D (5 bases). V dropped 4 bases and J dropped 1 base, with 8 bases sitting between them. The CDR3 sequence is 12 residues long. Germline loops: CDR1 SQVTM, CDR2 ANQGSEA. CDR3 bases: TGCAGCGTTGGAAGCGGATCCTACGAGCAGTACTTC. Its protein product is CSVGSGSYEQYF.

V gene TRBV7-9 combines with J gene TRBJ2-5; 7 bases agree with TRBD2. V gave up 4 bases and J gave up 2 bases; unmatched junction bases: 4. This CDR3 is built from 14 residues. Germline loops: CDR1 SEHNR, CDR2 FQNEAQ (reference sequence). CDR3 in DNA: TGTGCCAGCAGCTGGGGGGGAGCTCAAGAGACCCAGTACTTC. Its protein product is CASSWGGAQETQYF.

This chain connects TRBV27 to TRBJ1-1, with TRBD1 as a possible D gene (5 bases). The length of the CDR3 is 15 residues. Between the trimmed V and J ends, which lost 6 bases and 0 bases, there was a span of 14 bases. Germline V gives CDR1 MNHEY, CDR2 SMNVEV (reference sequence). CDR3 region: CASRGGVQMNTEAFF. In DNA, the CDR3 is TGTGCCAGCAGGGGAGGGGTGCAAATGAACACTGAAGCTTTCTTT.

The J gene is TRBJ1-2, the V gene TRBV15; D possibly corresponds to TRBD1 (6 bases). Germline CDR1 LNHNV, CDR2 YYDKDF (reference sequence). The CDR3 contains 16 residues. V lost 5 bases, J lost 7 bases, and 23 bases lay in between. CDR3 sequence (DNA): TGTGCCACCAGCTTAGGGGGGGGACCTCTCCTCGGTGGCTACACCTTC. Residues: CATSLGGGPLLGGYTF.

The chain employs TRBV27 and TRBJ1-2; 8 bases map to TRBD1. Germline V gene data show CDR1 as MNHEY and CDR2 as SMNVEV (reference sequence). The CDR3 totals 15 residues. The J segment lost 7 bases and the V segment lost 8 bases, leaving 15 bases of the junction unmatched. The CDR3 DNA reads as TGTGCCAGCCACCCTGGACAGGGAAGACGCGGTGGCTACACCTTC. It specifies CASHPGQGRRGGYTF.

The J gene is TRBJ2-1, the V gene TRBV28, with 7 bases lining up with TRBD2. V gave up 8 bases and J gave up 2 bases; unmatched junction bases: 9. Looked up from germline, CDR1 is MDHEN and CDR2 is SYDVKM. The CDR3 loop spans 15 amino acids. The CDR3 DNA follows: TGTGCCAGCGCCTGGCGGGAGATGGCCTACAATGAGCAGTTCTTC. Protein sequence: CASAWREMAYNEQFF.

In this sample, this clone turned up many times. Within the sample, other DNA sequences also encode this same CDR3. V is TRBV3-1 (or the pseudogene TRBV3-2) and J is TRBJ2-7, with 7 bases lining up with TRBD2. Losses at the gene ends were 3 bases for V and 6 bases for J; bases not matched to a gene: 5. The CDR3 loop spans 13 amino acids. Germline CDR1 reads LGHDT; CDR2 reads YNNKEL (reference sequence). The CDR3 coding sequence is TGTGCCAGCAGCCAGGGTTCGGGGGGCGAGCAGTACTTC. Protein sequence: CASSQGSGGEQYF.

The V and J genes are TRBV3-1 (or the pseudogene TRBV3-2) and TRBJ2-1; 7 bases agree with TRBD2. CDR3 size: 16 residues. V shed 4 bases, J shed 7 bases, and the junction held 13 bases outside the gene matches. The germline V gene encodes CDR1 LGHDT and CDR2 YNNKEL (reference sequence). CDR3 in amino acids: CASSPDWTSGLNEQFF. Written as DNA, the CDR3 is TGTGCCAGCAGCCCGGACTGGACTAGTGGTTTAAATGAGCAGTTCTTC.

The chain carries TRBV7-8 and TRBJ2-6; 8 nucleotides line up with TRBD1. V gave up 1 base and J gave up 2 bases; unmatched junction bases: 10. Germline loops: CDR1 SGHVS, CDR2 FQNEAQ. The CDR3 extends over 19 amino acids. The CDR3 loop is CASSLVPQGVTAGANVLTF. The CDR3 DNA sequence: TGTGCCAGCAGCTTAGTCCCACAGGGGGTAACTGCTGGGGCCAACGTCCTGACTTTC.